This T cell receptor (beta chain) comes out of a study of T cell changes during pregnancy in multiple sclerosis. This CDR3 has 20 residues. With 3 bases removed from V and 1 base from J, the gap between germline ends came to 27 bases. Looked up from germline, CDR1 is MNHEY and CDR2 is SMNVEV (reference sequence). Sequencing used immunoSEQ multiplex PCR; TCRdb keeps in-frame clones, though not all of them. The sample yields 70,000 to 100,000 clones, roughly 93% seen once. The clonotype was recovered from a female donor with multiple sclerosis, enrolled in a pregnancy study. The J gene is TRBJ1-1, the V gene TRBV27; maybe TRBD1 (6 bases). This material consisted of peripheral blood, taken in the third trimester of pregnancy. In DNA, the CDR3 is TGTGCCAGCAGTTTTTGGGGCAGGGGCTTAACTCTCCGCAAGAACACTGAAGCTTTCTTT. The encoded protein is CASSFWGRGLTLRKNTEAFF.